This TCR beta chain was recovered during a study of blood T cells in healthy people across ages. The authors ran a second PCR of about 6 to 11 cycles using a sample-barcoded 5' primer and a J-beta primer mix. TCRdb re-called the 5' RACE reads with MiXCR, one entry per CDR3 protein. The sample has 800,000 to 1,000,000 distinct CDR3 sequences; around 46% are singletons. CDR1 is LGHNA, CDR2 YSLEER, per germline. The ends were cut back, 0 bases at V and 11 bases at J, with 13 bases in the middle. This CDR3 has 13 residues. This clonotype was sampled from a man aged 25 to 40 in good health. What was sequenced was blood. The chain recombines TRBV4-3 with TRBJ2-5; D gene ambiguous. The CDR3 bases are TGCGCCAGCAGCCAAGATCGATGGGGTGAGCAGTACTTC. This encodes CASSQDRWGEQYF.